This paragraph reports one T cell receptor beta chain. The antigen remains undetermined. Genomic DNA templated the TCR beta VDJ and CDR3 profiling. MiXCR, applied by TCRdb to the reads, yields one record per CDR3 protein. The repertoire includes roughly 420,000 distinct CDR3 sequences, approximately 70% of them detected once, and approximately 3.9% sits in the top ten. The CDR3 has 18 residues. Trimming at V came to 3 bases and at J to 0 bases, leaving 6 bases not matched to a gene. Germline CDR1 KGHDR, CDR2 SFDVKD. These data originate in a study of CD8+CD57+ T cells in acquired aplastic anemia. Study-wide context: Mean DNA quantity obtained from sorted CD4+ and CD8+ cells was 3 to 4 ug.

Study-wide points: Patients did not significantly differ from controls in CD8+ Simpson's diversity. Overlap between patients and controls comprised almost 30 CD8+ CDR3 sequences.

Sequencing used sorted CD4+, CD8+, or CD8+CD57+ T cells (not recorded which) from PBMCs. The receptor was derived from a human donor in good health, serving as a control. V is TRBV24-1 and J is TRBJ2-5, with 13 bases identical to TRBD2. The CDR3 bases are TGTGCCACCAGTGATCTACGGACTAGCGGGGGTCACCAAGAGACCCAGTACTTC. This translates into CATSDLRTSGGHQETQYF.